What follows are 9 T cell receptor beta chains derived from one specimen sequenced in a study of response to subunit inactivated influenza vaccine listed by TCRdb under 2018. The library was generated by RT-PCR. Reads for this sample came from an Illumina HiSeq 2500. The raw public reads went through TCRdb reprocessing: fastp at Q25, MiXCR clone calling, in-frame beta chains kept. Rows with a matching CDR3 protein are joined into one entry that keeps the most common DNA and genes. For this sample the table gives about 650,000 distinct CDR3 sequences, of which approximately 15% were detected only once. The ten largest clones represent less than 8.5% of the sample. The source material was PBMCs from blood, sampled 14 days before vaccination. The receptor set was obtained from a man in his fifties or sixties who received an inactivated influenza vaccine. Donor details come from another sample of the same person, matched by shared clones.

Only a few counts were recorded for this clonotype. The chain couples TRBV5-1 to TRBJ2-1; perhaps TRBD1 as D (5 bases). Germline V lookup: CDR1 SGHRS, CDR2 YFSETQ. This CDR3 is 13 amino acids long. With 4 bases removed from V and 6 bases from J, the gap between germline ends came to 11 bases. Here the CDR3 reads CASSRGFANEQFF. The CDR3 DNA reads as TGCGCCAGCAGCAGGGGCTTCGCCAATGAGCAGTTCTTC. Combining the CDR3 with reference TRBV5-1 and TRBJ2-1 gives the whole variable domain KAGVTQTPRYLIKTRGQQVTLSCSPISGHRSVSWYQQTPGQGLQFLFEYFSETQRNKGNFPGRFSGRQFSNSRSEMNVSTLELGDSALYLCASSRGFANEQFFGPGTRLTVL.

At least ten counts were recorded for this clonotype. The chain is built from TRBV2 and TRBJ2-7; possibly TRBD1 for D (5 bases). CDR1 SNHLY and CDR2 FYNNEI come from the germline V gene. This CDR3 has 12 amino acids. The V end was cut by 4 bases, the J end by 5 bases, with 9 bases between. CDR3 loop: CASSGLGDEQYF. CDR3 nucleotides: TGTGCCAGCAGTGGGTTAGGGGACGAGCAGTACTTC.

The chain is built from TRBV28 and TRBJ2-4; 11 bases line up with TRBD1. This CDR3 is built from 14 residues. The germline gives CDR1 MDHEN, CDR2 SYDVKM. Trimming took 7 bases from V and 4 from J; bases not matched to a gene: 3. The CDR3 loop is CASIGTGGKNIQYF. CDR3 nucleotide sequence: TGTGCCAGCATTGGGACAGGGGGAAAAAACATTCAGTACTTC.

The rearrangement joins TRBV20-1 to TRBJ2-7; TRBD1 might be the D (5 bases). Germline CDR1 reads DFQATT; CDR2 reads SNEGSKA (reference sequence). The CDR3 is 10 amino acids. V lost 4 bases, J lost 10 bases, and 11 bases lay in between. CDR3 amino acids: CSAKGLGQYF. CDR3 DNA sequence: TGCAGTGCTAAGGGGTTAGGACAGTACTTC.

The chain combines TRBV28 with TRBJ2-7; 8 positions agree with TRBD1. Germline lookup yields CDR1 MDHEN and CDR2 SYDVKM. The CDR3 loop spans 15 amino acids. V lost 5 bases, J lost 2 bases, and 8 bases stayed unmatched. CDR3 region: CASSATGGSAYEQYF. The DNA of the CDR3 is TGTGCCAGCAGTGCCACAGGGGGTTCCGCCTACGAGCAGTACTTC.

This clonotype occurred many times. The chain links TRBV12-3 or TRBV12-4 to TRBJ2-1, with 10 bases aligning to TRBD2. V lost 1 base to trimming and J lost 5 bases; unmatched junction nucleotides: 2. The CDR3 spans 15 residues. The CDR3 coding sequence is TGTGCCAGCAGTTTAGGACTAGCGGGTCACAATGAGCAGTTCTTC. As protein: CASSLGLAGHNEQFF.

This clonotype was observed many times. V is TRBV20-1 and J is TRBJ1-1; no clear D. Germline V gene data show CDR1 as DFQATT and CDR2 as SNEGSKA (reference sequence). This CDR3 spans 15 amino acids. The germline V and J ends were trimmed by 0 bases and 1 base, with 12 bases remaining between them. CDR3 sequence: CSARDGTPQNTEAFF. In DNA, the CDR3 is TGCAGTGCTAGAGATGGTACACCTCAGAACACTGAAGCTTTCTTT.

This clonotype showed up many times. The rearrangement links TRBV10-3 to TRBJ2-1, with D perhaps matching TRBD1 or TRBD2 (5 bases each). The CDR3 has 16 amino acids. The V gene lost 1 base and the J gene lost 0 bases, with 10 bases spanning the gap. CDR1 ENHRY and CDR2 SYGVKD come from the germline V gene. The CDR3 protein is CAISEFGGSSYNEQFF. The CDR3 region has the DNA TGTGCCATCAGTGAGTTTGGGGGTAGCTCCTACAATGAGCAGTTCTTC.

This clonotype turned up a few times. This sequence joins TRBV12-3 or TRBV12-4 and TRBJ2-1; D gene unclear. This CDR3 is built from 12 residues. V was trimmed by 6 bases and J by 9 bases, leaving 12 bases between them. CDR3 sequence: CASRNPMGEQFF. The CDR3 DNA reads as TGTGCCAGCAGGAATCCTATGGGTGAGCAGTTCTTC.